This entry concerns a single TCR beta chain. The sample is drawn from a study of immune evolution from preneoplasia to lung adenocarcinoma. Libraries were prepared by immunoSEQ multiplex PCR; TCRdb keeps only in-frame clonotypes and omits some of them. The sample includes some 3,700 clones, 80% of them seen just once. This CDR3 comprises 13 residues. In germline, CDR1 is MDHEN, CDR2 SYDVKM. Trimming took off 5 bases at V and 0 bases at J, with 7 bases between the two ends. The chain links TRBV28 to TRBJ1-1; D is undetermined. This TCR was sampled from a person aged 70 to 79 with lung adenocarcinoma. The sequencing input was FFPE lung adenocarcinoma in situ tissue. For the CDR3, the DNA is TGTGCCAGCAGTCCTCGCATGAACACTGAAGCTTTCTTT. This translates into CASSPRMNTEAFF.